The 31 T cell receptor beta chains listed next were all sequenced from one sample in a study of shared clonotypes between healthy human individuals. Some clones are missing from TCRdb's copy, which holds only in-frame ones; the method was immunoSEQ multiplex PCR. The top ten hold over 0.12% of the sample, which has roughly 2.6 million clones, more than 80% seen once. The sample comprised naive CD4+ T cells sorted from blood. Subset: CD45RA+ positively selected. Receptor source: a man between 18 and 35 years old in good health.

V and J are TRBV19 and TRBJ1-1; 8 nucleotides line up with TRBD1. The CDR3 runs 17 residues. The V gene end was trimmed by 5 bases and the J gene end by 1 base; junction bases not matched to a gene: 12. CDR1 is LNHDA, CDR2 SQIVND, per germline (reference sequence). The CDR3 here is CASSATTGVRANTEAFF. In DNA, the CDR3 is TGTGCCAGTAGTGCCACGACAGGGGTAAGGGCGAACACTGAAGCTTTCTTT.

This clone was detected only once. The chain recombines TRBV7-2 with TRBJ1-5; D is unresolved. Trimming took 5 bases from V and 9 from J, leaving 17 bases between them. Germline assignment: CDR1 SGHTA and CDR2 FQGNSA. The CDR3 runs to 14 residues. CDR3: CASSLGQWGRPQHF. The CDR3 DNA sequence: TGTGCCAGCAGCCTGGGTCAGTGGGGTCGGCCCCAGCATTTT.

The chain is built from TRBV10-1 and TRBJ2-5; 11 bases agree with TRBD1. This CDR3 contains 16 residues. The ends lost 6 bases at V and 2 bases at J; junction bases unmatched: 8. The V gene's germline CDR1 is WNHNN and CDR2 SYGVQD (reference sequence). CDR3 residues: CASSDSGTGGQETQYF. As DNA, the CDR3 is TGCGCCAGCAGCGACTCCGGGACAGGGGGTCAAGAGACCCAGTACTTC.

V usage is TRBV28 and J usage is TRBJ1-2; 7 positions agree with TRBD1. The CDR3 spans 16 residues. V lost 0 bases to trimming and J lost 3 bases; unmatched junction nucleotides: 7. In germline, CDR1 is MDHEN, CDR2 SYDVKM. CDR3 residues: CASSLWVGQDDYGYTF. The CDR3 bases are TGTGCCAGCAGTTTATGGGTCGGACAGGACGACTATGGCTACACCTTC.

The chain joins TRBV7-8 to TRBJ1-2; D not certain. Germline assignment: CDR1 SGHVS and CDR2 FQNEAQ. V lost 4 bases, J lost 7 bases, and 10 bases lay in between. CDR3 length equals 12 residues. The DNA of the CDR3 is TGTGCCAGCAGCTCTGAAATGGCTGGCTACACCTTC. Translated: CASSSEMAGYTF.

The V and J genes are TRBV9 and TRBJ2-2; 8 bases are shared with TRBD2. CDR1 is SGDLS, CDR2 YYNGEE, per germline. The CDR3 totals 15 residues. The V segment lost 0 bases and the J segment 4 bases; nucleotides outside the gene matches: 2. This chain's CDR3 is CASSVAGGSTGELFF. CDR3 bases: TGTGCCAGCAGCGTAGCGGGAGGGAGCACCGGGGAGCTGTTTTTT.

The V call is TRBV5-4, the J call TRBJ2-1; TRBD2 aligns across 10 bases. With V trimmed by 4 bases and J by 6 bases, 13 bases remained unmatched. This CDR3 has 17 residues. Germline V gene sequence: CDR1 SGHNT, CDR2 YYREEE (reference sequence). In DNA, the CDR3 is TGTGCCAGCAGCGACCCCTCACTAGCGGGAAAGCTCAATGAGCAGTTCTTC. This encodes CASSDPSLAGKLNEQFF.

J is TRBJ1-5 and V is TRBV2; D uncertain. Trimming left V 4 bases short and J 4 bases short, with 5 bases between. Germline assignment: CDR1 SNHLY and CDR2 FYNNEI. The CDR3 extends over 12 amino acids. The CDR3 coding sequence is TGTGCCAGCAGTGTGATGAATCAGCCCCAGCATTTT. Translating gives CASSVMNQPQHF.

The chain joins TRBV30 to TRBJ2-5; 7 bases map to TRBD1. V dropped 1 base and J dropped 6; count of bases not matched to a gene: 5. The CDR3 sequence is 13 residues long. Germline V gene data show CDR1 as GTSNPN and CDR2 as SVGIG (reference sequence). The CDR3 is CAWSAFRGKTQYF. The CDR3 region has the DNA TGTGCCTGGAGTGCTTTCAGGGGGAAGACCCAGTACTTC. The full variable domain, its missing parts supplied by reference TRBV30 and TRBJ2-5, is SQTIHQWPATLVQPVGSPLSLECTVEGTSNPNLYWYRQAAGRGLQLLFYSVGIGQISSEVPQNLSASRPQDRQFILSSKKLLLSDSGFYLCAWSAFRGKTQYFGPGTRLLVL.

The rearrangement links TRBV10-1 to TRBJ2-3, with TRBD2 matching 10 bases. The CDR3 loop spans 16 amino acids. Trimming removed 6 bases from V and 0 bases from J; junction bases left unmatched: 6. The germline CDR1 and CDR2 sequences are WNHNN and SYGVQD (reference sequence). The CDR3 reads CASSGLAAPSTDTQYF. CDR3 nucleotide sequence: TGCGCCAGCAGCGGACTAGCGGCTCCTAGCACAGATACGCAGTATTTT.

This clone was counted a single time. CDR3 DNA sequence: TGCGCCAGCAGCTTCAGACAGGCTGGGGCACAAGAGACCCAGTACTTC. This codes for CASSFRQAGAQETQYF. The chain uses TRBV5-1 and TRBJ2-5; D may be TRBD1 (6 bases). Trimming pared 2 bases from V and 2 bases from J, leaving 16 bases between. The CDR3 length is 16 residues. Germline CDR1 reads SGHRS; CDR2 reads YFSETQ. Full variable domain (missing parts from reference TRBV5-1 and TRBJ2-5): KAGVTQTPRYLIKTRGQQVTLSCSPISGHRSVSWYQQTPGQGLQFLFEYFSETQRNKGNFPGRFSGRQFSNSRSEMNVSTLELGDSALYLCASSFRQAGAQETQYFGPGTRLLVL.

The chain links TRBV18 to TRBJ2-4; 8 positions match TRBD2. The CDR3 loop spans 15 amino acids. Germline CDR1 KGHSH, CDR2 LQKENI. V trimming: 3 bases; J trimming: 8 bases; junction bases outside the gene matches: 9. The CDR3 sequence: CASSPPRGGGDIQYF. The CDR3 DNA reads TGTGCCAGCTCACCCCCTCGGGGGGGCGGGGACATTCAGTACTTC.

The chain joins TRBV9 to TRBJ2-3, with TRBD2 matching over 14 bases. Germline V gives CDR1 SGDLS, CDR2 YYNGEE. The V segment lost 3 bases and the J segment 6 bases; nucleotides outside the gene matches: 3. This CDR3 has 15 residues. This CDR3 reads CASSAGLAGVDTQYF. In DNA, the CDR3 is TGTGCCAGCAGCGCGGGACTAGCGGGAGTGGATACGCAGTATTTT.

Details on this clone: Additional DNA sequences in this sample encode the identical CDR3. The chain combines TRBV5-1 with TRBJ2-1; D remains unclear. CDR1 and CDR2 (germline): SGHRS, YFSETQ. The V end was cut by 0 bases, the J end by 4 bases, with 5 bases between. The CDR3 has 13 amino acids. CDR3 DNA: TGCGCCAGCAGCTTGGAGGCGTACAATGAGCAGTTCTTC. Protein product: CASSLEAYNEQFF. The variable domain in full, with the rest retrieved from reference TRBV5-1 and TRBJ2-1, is KAGVTQTPRYLIKTRGQQVTLSCSPISGHRSVSWYQQTPGQGLQFLFEYFSETQRNKGNFPGRFSGRQFSNSRSEMNVSTLELGDSALYLCASSLEAYNEQFFGPGTRLTVL.

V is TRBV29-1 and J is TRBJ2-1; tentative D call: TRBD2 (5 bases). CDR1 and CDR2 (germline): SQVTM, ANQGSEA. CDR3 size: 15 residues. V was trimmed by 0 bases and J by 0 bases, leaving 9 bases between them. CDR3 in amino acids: CSVEESGSSYNEQFF. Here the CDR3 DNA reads TGCAGCGTTGAAGAATCGGGGAGCTCCTACAATGAGCAGTTCTTC.

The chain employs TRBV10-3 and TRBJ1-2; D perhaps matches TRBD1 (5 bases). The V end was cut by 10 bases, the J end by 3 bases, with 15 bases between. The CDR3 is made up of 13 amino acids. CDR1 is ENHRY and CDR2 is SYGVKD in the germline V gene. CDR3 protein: CASRRGEDYGYTF. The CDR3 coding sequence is TGTGCCAGCAGACGGGGGGAGGACTATGGCTACACCTTC.

The CDR3 DNA follows: TGTGCCAGCAGTCGGCAGGGCGAGAGAAATCAGCCCCAGCATTTT. It translates to CASSRQGERNQPQHF. This chain uses TRBV6-5 with TRBJ1-5; TRBD1 is a possible D gene (5 bases). The ends were cut back, 5 bases at V and 4 bases at J, with 15 bases in the middle. Germline V gene sequence: CDR1 MNHEY, CDR2 SVGAGI. The CDR3 covers 15 residues.

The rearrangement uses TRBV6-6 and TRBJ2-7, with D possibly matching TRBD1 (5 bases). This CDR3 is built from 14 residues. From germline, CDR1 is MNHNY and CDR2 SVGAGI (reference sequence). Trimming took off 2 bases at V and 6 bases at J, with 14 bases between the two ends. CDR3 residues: CASSYLGHIGEQYF. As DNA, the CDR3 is TGTGCCAGCAGTTACCTCGGACACATAGGCGAGCAGTACTTC.

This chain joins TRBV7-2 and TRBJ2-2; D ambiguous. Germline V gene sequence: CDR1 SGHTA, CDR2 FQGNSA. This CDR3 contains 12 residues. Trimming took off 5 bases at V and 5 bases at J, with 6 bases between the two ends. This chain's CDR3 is CASSQPTGELFF. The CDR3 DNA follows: TGTGCCAGCAGCCAACCGACCGGGGAGCTGTTTTTT.

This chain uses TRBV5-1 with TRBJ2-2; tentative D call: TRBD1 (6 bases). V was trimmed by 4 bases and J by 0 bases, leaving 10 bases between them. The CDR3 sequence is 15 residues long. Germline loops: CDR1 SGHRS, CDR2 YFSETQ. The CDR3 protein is CASSVGDTNTGELFF. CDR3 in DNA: TGCGCCAGCAGCGTAGGGGACACGAACACCGGGGAGCTGTTTTTT.

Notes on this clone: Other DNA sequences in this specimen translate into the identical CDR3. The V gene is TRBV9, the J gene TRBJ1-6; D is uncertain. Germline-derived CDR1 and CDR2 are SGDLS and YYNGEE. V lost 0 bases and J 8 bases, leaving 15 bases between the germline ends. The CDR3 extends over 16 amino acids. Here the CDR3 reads CASSVVGSKNYSPLHF. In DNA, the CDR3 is TGTGCCAGCAGCGTAGTGGGCAGCAAGAATTATTCACCCCTCCACTTT. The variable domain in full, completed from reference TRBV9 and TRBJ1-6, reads DSGVTQTPKHLITATGQRVTLRCSPRSGDLSVYWYQQSLDQGLQFLIQYYNGEERAKGNILERFSAQQFPDLHSELNLSSLELGDSALYFCASSVVGSKNYSPLHFGNGTRLTVT.

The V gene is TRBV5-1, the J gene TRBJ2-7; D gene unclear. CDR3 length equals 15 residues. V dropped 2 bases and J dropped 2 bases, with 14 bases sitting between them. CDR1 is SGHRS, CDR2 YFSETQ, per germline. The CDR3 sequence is CASSFALGATYEQYF. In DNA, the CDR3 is TGCGCCAGCAGCTTCGCTCTAGGCGCAACCTACGAGCAGTACTTC.

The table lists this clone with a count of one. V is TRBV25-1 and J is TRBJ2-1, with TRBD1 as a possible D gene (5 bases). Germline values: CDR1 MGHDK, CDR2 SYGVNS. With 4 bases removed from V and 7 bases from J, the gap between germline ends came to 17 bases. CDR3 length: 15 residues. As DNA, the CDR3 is TGTGCCAGCAGTGGAACAGGAGTAAGCTTAAATGAGCAGTTCTTC. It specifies CASSGTGVSLNEQFF.

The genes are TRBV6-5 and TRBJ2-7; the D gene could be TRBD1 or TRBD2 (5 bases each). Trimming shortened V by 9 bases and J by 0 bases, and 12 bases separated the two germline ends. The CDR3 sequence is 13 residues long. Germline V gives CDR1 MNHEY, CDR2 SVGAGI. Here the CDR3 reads CASRDPGSYEQYF. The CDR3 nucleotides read TGTGCCAGTAGGGACCCAGGCTCCTACGAGCAGTACTTC.

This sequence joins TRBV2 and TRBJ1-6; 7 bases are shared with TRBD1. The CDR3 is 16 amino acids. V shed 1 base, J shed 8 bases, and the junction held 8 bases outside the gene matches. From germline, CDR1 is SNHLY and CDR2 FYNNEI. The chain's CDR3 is CASSEEGGRGDSPLHF. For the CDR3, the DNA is TGTGCCAGCAGTGAAGAGGGTGGCAGGGGGGATTCACCCCTCCACTTT.

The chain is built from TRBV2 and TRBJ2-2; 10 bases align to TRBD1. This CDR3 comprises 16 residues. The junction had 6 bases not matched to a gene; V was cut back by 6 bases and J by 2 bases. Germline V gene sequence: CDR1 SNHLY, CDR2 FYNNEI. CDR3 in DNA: TGTGCCAGCAGCCTTGGGACAGGGGCAAACACCGGGGAGCTGTTTTTT. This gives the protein CASSLGTGANTGELFF. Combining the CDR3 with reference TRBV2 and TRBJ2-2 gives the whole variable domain EPEVTQTPSHQVTQMGQEVILRCVPISNHLYFYWYRQILGQKVEFLVSFYNNEISEKSEIFDDQFSVERPDGSNFTLKIRSTKLEDSAMYFCASSLGTGANTGELFFGEGSRLTVL.

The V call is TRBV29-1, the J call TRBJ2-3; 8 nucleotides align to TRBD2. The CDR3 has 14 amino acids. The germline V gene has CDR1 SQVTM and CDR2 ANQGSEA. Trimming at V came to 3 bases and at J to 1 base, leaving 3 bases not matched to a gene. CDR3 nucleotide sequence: TGCAGCGTTGACGCCGGGAGGGGCACAGATACGCAGTATTTT. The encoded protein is CSVDAGRGTDTQYF.

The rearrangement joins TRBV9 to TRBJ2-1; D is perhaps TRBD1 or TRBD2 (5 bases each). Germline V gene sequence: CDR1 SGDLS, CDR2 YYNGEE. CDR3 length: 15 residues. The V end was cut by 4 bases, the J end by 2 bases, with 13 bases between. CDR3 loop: CASSPRGAAYNEQFF. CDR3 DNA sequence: TGTGCCAGCAGCCCACGGGGCGCCGCCTACAATGAGCAGTTCTTC. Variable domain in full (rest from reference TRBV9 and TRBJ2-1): DSGVTQTPKHLITATGQRVTLRCSPRSGDLSVYWYQQSLDQGLQFLIQYYNGEERAKGNILERFSAQQFPDLHSELNLSSLELGDSALYFCASSPRGAAYNEQFFGPGTRLTVL.

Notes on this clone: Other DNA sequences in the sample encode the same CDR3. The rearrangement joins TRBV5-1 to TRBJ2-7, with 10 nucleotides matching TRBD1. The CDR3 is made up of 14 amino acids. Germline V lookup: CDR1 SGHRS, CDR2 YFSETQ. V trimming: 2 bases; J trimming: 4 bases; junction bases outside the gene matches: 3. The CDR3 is CASSFAGQGYEQYF. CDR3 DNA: TGCGCCAGCAGCTTTGCGGGACAGGGGTACGAGCAGTACTTC.

The CDR3 DNA is TGTGCCAGCAGTTCACCGACAGGGTCCCCCTACGAGCAGTACTTC. Its translation: CASSSPTGSPYEQYF. The chain recombines TRBV27 with TRBJ2-7; 7 nucleotides align to TRBD1. V was pared by 4 bases and J by 2 bases, with 8 bases of the junction left unmatched. This CDR3 region has 15 residues. The germline V gene has CDR1 MNHEY and CDR2 SMNVEV (reference sequence).

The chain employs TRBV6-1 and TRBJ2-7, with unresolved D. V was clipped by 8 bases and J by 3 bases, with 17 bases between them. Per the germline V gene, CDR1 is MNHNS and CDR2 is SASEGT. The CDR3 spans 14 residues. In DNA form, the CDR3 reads TGTGCCAGCTCGGAATTAGGACGCATCTACGAGCAGTACTTC. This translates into CASSELGRIYEQYF.